The rows below give T cell receptor beta chains drawn from one sample of a study of T-cell memory formation after mild COVID-19. MiXCR, run by TCRdb on the 5' RACE reads, gives a single entry per CDR3 protein. The table records about 200,000 distinct CDR3 sequences, 9.5% of them present only once. Input material: PBMCs or a T cell subset sorted from them (not recorded which). Receptors were obtained from a man aged 18 to 29 who had mild COVID-19 (a few samples of this study predate the infection). Cell type and time point are not known. CDR3s include the opening cysteine and the closing phenylalanine or tryptophan. Each record gives: CDR3 DNA, CDR3 protein, clone size, D gene, J gene, V gene. D genes are given only for firm matches. Clone size, where shown, is once, few, many, or a class for clones that have expanded.

CDR3nt: TGTGCCAGTAGTCAGAGGCAAGAGACCCAGTACTTC
CDR3aa: CASSQRQETQYF
abundance: few
d_gene: -
j_gene: TRBJ2-5
v_gene: TRBV19

CDR3nt: TGCGCCAGCAGCTTGGACAGGGAGCAGTTCTTC
CDR3aa: CASSLDREQFF
abundance: few
d_gene: -
j_gene: TRBJ2-1
v_gene: TRBV5-1

CDR3nt: TGCAGTGCTCCACTAGCGGGGGCATCAGATACGCAGTATTTT
CDR3aa: CSAPLAGASDTQYF
abundance: -
d_gene: TRBD2
j_gene: TRBJ2-3
v_gene: TRBV20-1

CDR3nt: TGTGCCATCAGTGACACGATGACCGGGACAGGGAACTATGGCTACACCTTC
CDR3aa: CAISDTMTGTGNYGYTF
abundance: -
d_gene: TRBD1
j_gene: TRBJ1-2
v_gene: TRBV10-3

CDR3nt: TGTGCCAGCAGCGTTCAGGGGACGACAGATACGCAGTATTTT
CDR3aa: CASSVQGTTDTQYF
abundance: few
d_gene: -
j_gene: TRBJ2-3
v_gene: TRBV28

CDR3nt: TGTGCCTGGAGGCTAGCGGGGTCAACAGATACGCAGTATTTT
CDR3aa: CAWRLAGSTDTQYF
abundance: few
d_gene: TRBD2
j_gene: TRBJ2-3
v_gene: TRBV30

CDR3nt: TGCGCCAGCAGCCAAGGCCACATACTGAACACTGAAGCTTTCTTT
CDR3aa: CASSQGHILNTEAFF
abundance: few
d_gene: -
j_gene: TRBJ1-1
v_gene: TRBV4-3

CDR3nt: TGCGCCAGCAGCTCCAGGACAGGGTCGGATACGCAGTATTTT
CDR3aa: CASSSRTGSDTQYF
abundance: few
d_gene: TRBD1
j_gene: TRBJ2-3
v_gene: TRBV5-1

CDR3nt: TGTGCCAGCAGTACAAGGGGAGGGGATACGCAGTATTTT
CDR3aa: CASSTRGGDTQYF
abundance: few
d_gene: TRBD2
j_gene: TRBJ2-3
v_gene: TRBV6-1

CDR3nt: TGTGCCAGCAGCTTGGCGCCTGGACAGGGGTTATACGAGCAGTACTTC
CDR3aa: CASSLAPGQGLYEQYF
abundance: -
d_gene: TRBD1
j_gene: TRBJ2-7
v_gene: TRBV5-6

CDR3nt: TGTGCCAGCAGCTTGGCCGGCACCCGGAGGCCTGGAAACACCATATATTTT
CDR3aa: CASSLAGTRRPGNTIYF
abundance: few
d_gene: -
j_gene: TRBJ1-3
v_gene: TRBV5-6

CDR3nt: TGTGCCAGCAGCTTAGCGGGGGGTGTAGGAGCTTTCTTT
CDR3aa: CASSLAGGVGAFF
abundance: few
d_gene: -
j_gene: TRBJ1-1
v_gene: TRBV7-8

CDR3nt: TGTGCCAGCAGCTTATACAATTATGGGGGGGGCAATCAGCCCCAGCATTTT
CDR3aa: CASSLYNYGGGNQPQHF
abundance: many
d_gene: -
j_gene: TRBJ1-5
v_gene: TRBV7-9

CDR3nt: TGCGCCAGCAGCCAACCGACAGCCCGGACTGAAGCTTTCTTT
CDR3aa: CASSQPTARTEAFF
abundance: few
d_gene: -
j_gene: TRBJ1-1
v_gene: TRBV4-1

CDR3nt: TGTGCCAGCAGCTTACTTCTAAACACCGGGGAGCTGTTTTTT
CDR3aa: CASSLLLNTGELFF
abundance: few
d_gene: -
j_gene: TRBJ2-2
v_gene: TRBV7-2

CDR3nt: TGCGCCAGCAGCGCTCCAGACACCGGGACAGGGAACACAGATACGCAGTATTTT
CDR3aa: CASSAPDTGTGNTDTQYF
abundance: few
d_gene: TRBD1
j_gene: TRBJ2-3
v_gene: TRBV5-1

CDR3nt: TGTGCCAGCAGCTTTGGGACAGGGGGTTTCTACGAGCAGTACTTC
CDR3aa: CASSFGTGGFYEQYF
abundance: many
d_gene: TRBD1
j_gene: TRBJ2-7
v_gene: TRBV7-2

CDR3nt: TGCGCCAGCAGCTCGACTAGCGGGGGGGCAAACTACGAGCAGTACTTC
CDR3aa: CASSSTSGGANYEQYF
abundance: few
d_gene: TRBD2
j_gene: TRBJ2-7
v_gene: TRBV5-1

CDR3nt: TGTGCCAGCAGCCAGAGAGGACAGAGTACTAACGAAGCTTTCTTT
CDR3aa: CASSQRGQSTNEAFF
abundance: few
d_gene: -
j_gene: TRBJ1-1
v_gene: TRBV14

CDR3nt: TGTGCCACCGATCACCGCCCCGGACACTGGGGCTCCAATTCACCCCTCCACTTT
CDR3aa: CATDHRPGHWGSNSPLHF
abundance: few
d_gene: -
j_gene: TRBJ1-6
v_gene: TRBV6-1

CDR3nt: TGTGCCAGCAGCCGGACAGGGGGTTATACTGAAGCTTTCTTT
CDR3aa: CASSRTGGYTEAFF
abundance: few
d_gene: TRBD1
j_gene: TRBJ1-1
v_gene: TRBV7-3

CDR3nt: TGCAGTGCTAGAGATCCAGGCACCAATCAGCCCCAGCATTTT
CDR3aa: CSARDPGTNQPQHF
abundance: once
d_gene: -
j_gene: TRBJ1-5
v_gene: TRBV20-1

CDR3nt: TGCGCCAGCAGCCAAGACGCGGGCCGCACCCAGTACTTC
CDR3aa: CASSQDAGRTQYF
abundance: few
d_gene: -
j_gene: TRBJ2-5
v_gene: TRBV4-3

CDR3nt: TGCGCCAGCAGCTTGAAGGGGGTCGCGAACACCGGGGAGCTGTTTTTT
CDR3aa: CASSLKGVANTGELFF
abundance: -
d_gene: -
j_gene: TRBJ2-2
v_gene: TRBV5-1

CDR3nt: TGTGCCGGAGGGGCGGGCACAGATACGCAGTATTTT
CDR3aa: CAGGAGTDTQYF
abundance: -
d_gene: -
j_gene: TRBJ2-3
v_gene: TRBV6-2/TRBV6-3

CDR3nt: TGCGCCAGCAGCCAAGTCTATGGGTACCACAATGAGCAGTTCTTC
CDR3aa: CASSQVYGYHNEQFF
abundance: many
d_gene: -
j_gene: TRBJ2-1
v_gene: TRBV4-1

CDR3nt: TGTGCCAGCAGTGAAGACGGGGCCGGTCAGTATTTT
CDR3aa: CASSEDGAGQYF
abundance: few
d_gene: -
j_gene: TRBJ2-3
v_gene: TRBV6-1

CDR3nt: TGTGCCAGCAGCGTAGACCGGACAGCGCAGTATTTT
CDR3aa: CASSVDRTAQYF
abundance: -
d_gene: -
j_gene: TRBJ2-3
v_gene: TRBV9

CDR3nt: TGTGCCAGCAGTTACAGGGGGGAGACCCAGTACTTC
CDR3aa: CASSYRGETQYF
abundance: -
d_gene: -
j_gene: TRBJ2-5
v_gene: TRBV6-6

CDR3nt: TGTGCCAGCAGCCGAACTTTAGCGGGAGGTCCGCCCACGCAGTATTTT
CDR3aa: CASSRTLAGGPPTQYF
abundance: -
d_gene: TRBD2
j_gene: TRBJ2-3
v_gene: TRBV7-2

CDR3nt: TGTGCCAGCGATATACACAACACCGGGGAGCTGTTTTTT
CDR3aa: CASDIHNTGELFF
abundance: many
d_gene: -
j_gene: TRBJ2-2
v_gene: TRBV7-2

CDR3nt: TGCGCCAGCAGCTTGGGAGGGTACGGTAATTCACCCCTCCACTTT
CDR3aa: CASSLGGYGNSPLHF
abundance: -
d_gene: -
j_gene: TRBJ1-6
v_gene: TRBV5-1

CDR3nt: TGTGCCAGCAGCTTCCCCGGGACTCACACAGATACGCAGTATTTT
CDR3aa: CASSFPGTHTDTQYF
abundance: -
d_gene: -
j_gene: TRBJ2-3
v_gene: TRBV5-5

CDR3nt: TGCGCCAGCAGCCATGTCCCCGTCAGTTCGGGCGAGACCCAGTACTTC
CDR3aa: CASSHVPVSSGETQYF
abundance: many
d_gene: -
j_gene: TRBJ2-5
v_gene: TRBV4-3

CDR3nt: TGTGCCAGCAGTACAGGAGGTTACTACGAGCAGTACTTC
CDR3aa: CASSTGGYYEQYF
abundance: -
d_gene: -
j_gene: TRBJ2-7
v_gene: TRBV3-1

CDR3nt: TGCAGCGTTGCGGGGACAGGGGCCGGGGAGCTGTTTTTT
CDR3aa: CSVAGTGAGELFF
abundance: -
d_gene: TRBD1
j_gene: TRBJ2-2
v_gene: TRBV29-1